These 18 T cell receptor beta chains share one sample of origin, sequenced in a study of tumor-infiltrating lymphocytes in localized non-small cell lung cancer. Sequencing used immunoSEQ multiplex PCR; TCRdb keeps in-frame clones, though not all of them. The data hold around 16,000 clones, with around 72% observed a single time. Sequenced: lung tumor tissue. These receptors came from a human donor with non-small cell lung cancer.

This chain connects TRBV4-3 to TRBJ2-5, with TRBD2 matching 7 bases. This CDR3 region has 17 residues. CDR1 and CDR2 (germline): LGHNA, YSLEER. V shed 4 bases and J 5 bases; nucleotides not matched to a gene: 16. DNA for the CDR3: TGCGCCAGCAGCCGATCTTCGGCGGGGGAGCATGGGGAGACCCAGTACTTC. Its translation is CASSRSSAGEHGETQYF.

The chain links TRBV6-5 to TRBJ2-3; 7 positions agree with TRBD1. The V and J ends lost 4 bases and 2 bases, in that order; junction bases with no gene match: 3. Germline CDR1 and CDR2: MNHEY and SVGAGI. CDR3 length: 14 amino acids. The CDR3 protein is CASSSTGTTDTQYF. Here the CDR3 DNA reads TGTGCCAGCAGTTCGACAGGGACCACAGATACGCAGTATTTT.

Notes on this clone: Other nucleotide sequences in the sample specify the same CDR3. The V gene is TRBV6-5, the J gene TRBJ2-7; D perhaps matches TRBD2 (5 bases). Germline-derived CDR1 and CDR2 are MNHEY and SVGAGI. The CDR3 loop spans 14 amino acids. V was clipped by 0 bases and J by 2 bases, with 8 bases between them. CDR3 in amino acids: CASSYSRETYEQYF. The CDR3, as DNA: TGTGCCAGCAGTTACTCAAGGGAGACCTACGAGCAGTACTTC.

This clone has only one observation. This chain uses TRBV4-2 with TRBJ2-7, with a weak D call TRBD2 (6 bases). V gave up 6 bases and J gave up 6 bases, with 15 bases separating them. The V gene's germline CDR1 is LGHNA and CDR2 YNFKEQ. The CDR3 spans 13 residues. CDR3 residues: CASRAGDKTEQYF. The CDR3 DNA follows: TGTGCCAGCAGAGCGGGCGATAAGACCGAGCAGTACTTC.

The chain employs TRBV7-9 and TRBJ2-7; D gene ambiguous. V lost 4 bases, J lost 2 bases, and 15 bases lay in between. Germline assignment: CDR1 SEHNR and CDR2 FQNEAQ (reference sequence). The CDR3 consists of 15 residues. CDR3 coding DNA: TGTGCCAGCAGCTCAACTAACCTAACGACCTACGAGCAGTACTTC. Protein sequence: CASSSTNLTTYEQYF.

The chain is built from TRBV19 and TRBJ2-7; possible D gene TRBD1, 6 bases. The CDR3 consists of 14 residues. V was shortened by 9 bases and J by 0 bases, with 15 bases between the two germline ends. Germline V gives CDR1 LNHDA, CDR2 SQIVND (reference sequence). As DNA, the CDR3 is TGTGCCAGCAACTCAGGGGTGAGCTCCTACGAGCAGTACTTC. Translating it yields CASNSGVSSYEQYF.

J is TRBJ1-1 and V is TRBV7-2, with D uncertain. Trimming cost V 5 bases and J 11 bases, with 18 bases left between them. The CDR3 extends over 13 amino acids. The germline CDR1 and CDR2 sequences are SGHTA and FQGNSA. In nucleotides, the CDR3 is TGTGCCAGCAGCCCTAATTCGGGCATGACGGCTTTCTTT. Translated: CASSPNSGMTAFF.

The chain joins TRBV7-8 to TRBJ2-1; perhaps TRBD1 as D (6 bases). The CDR3 contains 14 residues. Germline lookup yields CDR1 SGHVS and CDR2 FQNEAQ. V was pared by 2 bases and J by 4 bases, with 9 bases between. CDR3 sequence: CASSLRGSYNEQFF. CDR3 nucleotides: TGTGCCAGCAGCTTAAGGGGGTCGTACAATGAGCAGTTCTTC.

The chain uses TRBV5-6 and TRBJ2-7, with D possibly being TRBD1 (5 bases). Looked up from germline, CDR1 is SGHDT and CDR2 is YYEEEE. This CDR3 comprises 14 residues. Trimming cost V 2 bases and J 0 bases, with 9 bases left between them. CDR3 DNA: TGTGCCAGCAGCTTATCACAGGCCTCCTACGAGCAGTACTTC. The encoded protein is CASSLSQASYEQYF.

The rearrangement uses TRBV18 and TRBJ2-7; TRBD2 matches at 7 bases. The germline V gene has CDR1 KGHSH and CDR2 LQKENI. V lost 3 bases, J lost 5 bases, and 4 bases stayed unmatched. This CDR3 has 13 amino acids. Here the CDR3 DNA reads TGTGCCAGCTCACCGTCCCGGGAGGACGAGCAGTACTTC. This gives the protein CASSPSREDEQYF.

CDR3 DNA: TGTGCCAGCTCACCACCTTCCGCGGGACTAGCGGCCTACGAGCAGTACTTC. This encodes CASSPPSAGLAAYEQYF. This chain connects TRBV18 to TRBJ2-7; 11 bases are shared with TRBD2. Germline V gives CDR1 KGHSH, CDR2 LQKENI. The V segment lost 0 bases and the J segment 2 bases; nucleotides outside the gene matches: 6. This CDR3 comprises 17 residues.

The genes are TRBV11-3 and TRBJ2-2, with 8 bases that match TRBD2. Germline CDR1 SGHNT, CDR2 YENEEA. The J segment lost 3 bases and the V segment lost 1 base, leaving 4 bases of the junction unmatched. The CDR3 length is 16 residues. CDR3 residues: CASSLAGGLDTGELFF. The CDR3 DNA reads TGTGCCAGCAGCTTAGCGGGGGGGTTAGACACCGGGGAGCTGTTTTTT.

The chain joins TRBV7-9 to TRBJ1-2, with a possible D match to TRBD1 (6 bases). Deletions cut 0 bases from V and 1 base from J, with 9 bases between. The CDR3 consists of 15 residues. The germline CDR1 and CDR2 sequences are SEHNR and FQNEAQ (reference sequence). The CDR3 DNA follows: TGTGCCAGCAGCTTAGCGAGGGGGGTTAACTATGGCTACACCTTC. It is translated as CASSLARGVNYGYTF.

The chain joins TRBV5-6 to TRBJ1-6, with 11 bases lining up with TRBD1. The V gene end was trimmed by 4 bases and the J gene end by 10 bases; junction bases not matched to a gene: 10. The CDR3 is 16 residues long. Germline V gives CDR1 SGHDT, CDR2 YYEEEE. CDR3 residues: CASSTWGGQGESPLHF. In DNA, the CDR3 is TGTGCCAGCAGCACCTGGGGGGGACAGGGGGAGTCACCCCTCCACTTT.

The chain recombines TRBV5-5 with TRBJ1-6; TRBD1 aligns across 11 bases. Trimming took 4 bases from V and 8 from J; bases not matched to a gene: 5. This CDR3 comprises 15 residues. CDR1 and CDR2 from the germline V gene are SGHKS and YYEKEE (reference sequence). Here the CDR3 DNA reads TGTGCCAGCAGCGTAAGGACAGGGGGCGATTCACCCCTCCACTTT. Translation gives CASSVRTGGDSPLHF. Based on the CDR3 plus reference TRBV5-5 and TRBJ1-6, the full variable domain is DAGVTQSPTHLIKTRGQQVTLRCSPISGHKSVSWYQQVLGQGPQFIFQYYEKEERGRGNFPDRFSARQFPNYSSELNVNALLLGDSALYLCASSVRTGGDSPLHFGNGTRLTVT.

V is TRBV18 and J is TRBJ1-6; TRBD1 is a possible D gene (5 bases). This CDR3 comprises 15 residues. The germline gives CDR1 KGHSH, CDR2 LQKENI. V shed 3 bases and J shed 5 bases, with 11 bases lying between them. CDR3 protein: CASSPLGPNNSPLHF. CDR3 nucleotide sequence: TGTGCCAGCTCACCGTTGGGACCGAATAATTCACCCCTCCACTTT.

V gene TRBV5-8 combines with J gene TRBJ1-2; unclear D gene. The V end lost 2 bases, the J end lost 5 bases, and 13 bases lay between the germline ends. The CDR3 consists of 14 residues. Germline CDR1 reads SGHTS; CDR2 reads YDEGEE. CDR3 sequence (DNA): TGTGCCAGCAGCTTTCGTGGCCCCCGGTATGGCTACACCTTC. The encoded protein is CASSFRGPRYGYTF.

V gene TRBV5-4 combines with J gene TRBJ1-2; no reliable D call. V was clipped by 0 bases and J by 0 bases, with 3 bases between them. The CDR3 spans 13 residues. Germline assignment: CDR1 SGHNT and CDR2 YYREEE (reference sequence). The CDR3 protein is CASSLDTNYGYTF. As DNA, the CDR3 is TGTGCCAGCAGCTTGGACACTAACTATGGCTACACCTTC.